The 23 T cell receptor beta chains reported below all come from one sample, sequenced in a study of blood T cell repertoires in COVID-19. The assay was immunoSEQ multiplex PCR, and TCRdb's table has in-frame clones only and misses some. The profile shows approximately 150,000 clones, around 86% of them singletons. The sequenced sample consisted of peripheral blood. The source is a man aged 50 to 59 who had recovered from COVID-19.

The chain recombines TRBV10-3 with TRBJ1-1, with 9 bases identical to TRBD1. The CDR3 loop spans 17 amino acids. CDR1 and CDR2 from the germline V gene are ENHRY and SYGVKD. V lost 6 bases, J lost 0 bases, and 11 bases stayed unmatched. Written as DNA, the CDR3 is TGTGCCATCAGACGTACAGGGGGCGCTAAAGTGAACACTGAAGCTTTCTTT. This sequence encodes CAIRRTGGAKVNTEAFF.

The rearrangement uses TRBV4-2 and TRBJ2-2; 9 nucleotides agree with TRBD2. The CDR3 has 17 residues. V shed 1 base and J 7 bases; nucleotides not matched to a gene: 10. The germline CDR1 and CDR2 sequences are LGHNA and YNFKEQ. The CDR3 reads CASSQGASGARNGELFF. The CDR3 DNA follows: TGTGCCAGCAGCCAAGGAGCTAGCGGGGCTCGTAACGGGGAGCTGTTTTTT.

The J gene is TRBJ2-2, the V gene TRBV7-3; D is perhaps TRBD1 (5 bases). Trimming shortened V by 5 bases and J by 3 bases, and 13 bases separated the two germline ends. This CDR3 has 15 amino acids. Germline CDR1 reads SGHTA; CDR2 reads FQGTGA. The CDR3 is CASSQSVRDTGELFF. CDR3 DNA: TGTGCCAGCAGCCAAAGCGTCAGGGACACCGGGGAGCTGTTTTTT.

This clone was observed a few times. The CDR3 reads CASSLAGEINEQFF. The CDR3 bases are TGTGCCAGCAGCTTAGCGGGAGAGATCAATGAGCAGTTCTTC. The chain recombines TRBV7-6 with TRBJ2-1; TRBD2 is a possible D gene (5 bases). The CDR3 is 14 residues long. The germline V gene encodes CDR1 SGHVS and CDR2 FNYEAQ. V lost 0 bases and J 6 bases, leaving 9 bases between the germline ends.

The chain is built from TRBV27 and TRBJ1-6; 7 bases align to TRBD1. The germline V gene has CDR1 MNHEY and CDR2 SMNVEV (reference sequence). With 1 base clipped from V and 7 bases from J, the junction kept 4 bases outside the gene matches. This CDR3 is built from 15 residues. Written as DNA, the CDR3 is TGTGCCAGCAGTTTATTGTACAGGGGAAATTCACCCCTCCACTTT. It yields the protein CASSLLYRGNSPLHF.

The chain couples TRBV11-2 to TRBJ1-5, with D maybe TRBD1 (6 bases). This CDR3 contains 14 residues. V shed 5 bases and J shed 3 bases, with 11 bases lying between them. Germline CDR1 SGHAT, CDR2 FQNNGV. CDR3 DNA sequence: TGTGCCAGCAGCCCGGGGACACACAATCAGCCCCAGCATTTT. This gives the protein CASSPGTHNQPQHF.

V and J are TRBV30 and TRBJ2-6; D unresolved. The germline V gene encodes CDR1 GTSNPN and CDR2 SVGIG (reference sequence). V lost 2 bases, J lost 0 bases, and 8 bases lay in between. The CDR3 is made up of 15 amino acids. The CDR3 DNA follows: TGTGCCTGGAGTAGAGGTGGCTCTGGGGCCAACGTCCTGACTTTC. Its translation: CAWSRGGSGANVLTF.

The V call is TRBV2, the J call TRBJ2-5, with 9 bases fitting TRBD1. Germline CDR1 reads SNHLY; CDR2 reads FYNNEI. Trimming took 3 bases from V and 4 from J; bases not matched to a gene: 3. CDR3 length: 14 amino acids. In nucleotides, the CDR3 is TGTGCCAGCAGTGACACAGGGGGCACAGAGACCCAGTACTTC. This gives the protein CASSDTGGTETQYF.

This chain joins TRBV28 and TRBJ1-1; possibly TRBD1 for D (6 bases). The CDR3 sequence is 15 residues long. Germline V lookup: CDR1 MDHEN, CDR2 SYDVKM. V was pared by 5 bases and J by 4 bases, with 17 bases between. CDR3: CASSTTGYGATEAFF. As DNA, the CDR3 is TGTGCCAGCAGTACAACAGGGTATGGGGCCACTGAAGCTTTCTTT. Filled out from reference TRBV28 and TRBJ1-1, the complete variable domain reads DVKVTQSSRYLVKRTGEKVFLECVQDMDHENMFWYRQDPGLGLRLIYFSYDVKMKEKGDIPEGYSVSREKKERFSLILESASTNQTSMYLCASSTTGYGATEAFFGQGTRLTVV.

Regarding this clone: An end of the junction does not agree with germline; a read error may underlie this. This chain connects TRBV7-7 to TRBJ2-3; tentative D call: TRBD2 (7 bases). CDR1 and CDR2 (germline): SSHAT, FNYEAQ (reference sequence). This CDR3 comprises 15 residues. CDR3 loop: CASSPEGGSTDTQYF. The CDR3 DNA sequence: TGTGCTAGCAGCCCCGAGGGGGGGAGCACAGATACGCAGTATTTT.

The chain recombines TRBV12-5 with TRBJ2-1, with 10 bases matching TRBD2. Germline CDR1 is LGHNT and CDR2 is FRNRAP. Losses at the gene ends were 4 bases for V and 9 bases for J; bases not matched to a gene: 12. The CDR3 has 16 amino acids. In DNA, the CDR3 is TGTGCTAGTGGTTCTCTTATAGCGGGGGGTTTAGGTGAGCAGTTCTTC. Protein sequence: CASGSLIAGGLGEQFF. Complete variable domain (other parts from reference TRBV12-5 and TRBJ2-1): DARVTQTPRHKVTEMGQEVTMRCQPILGHNTVFWYRQTMMQGLELLAYFRNRAPLDDSGMPKDRFSAEMPDATLATLKIQPSEPRDSAVYFCASGSLIAGGLGEQFFGPGTRLTVL.

The chain carries TRBV2 and TRBJ1-1; TRBD1 matches at 9 bases. The germline V gene encodes CDR1 SNHLY and CDR2 FYNNEI. J lost 11 bases, V lost 7 bases, and 11 bases had no gene match. The CDR3 covers 13 residues. The CDR3 spells CASTLGTGMGAFF. DNA of the CDR3: TGTGCCAGCACCCTGGGGACAGGGATGGGGGCTTTCTTT.

In nucleotides, the CDR3 is TGTGCCAGCAGATCCGAGGCAATCTTAGGCTACACCTTC. It encodes CASRSEAILGYTF. The chain is built from TRBV6-5 and TRBJ1-2; no firm D call. V was pared by 6 bases and J by 8 bases, with 16 bases between. Per germline, CDR1 MNHEY and CDR2 SVGAGI. The CDR3 has 13 amino acids.

The rearrangement uses TRBV10-3 and TRBJ1-5; TRBD1 matches at 7 bases. The V and J ends lost 8 bases and 3 bases, in that order; junction bases with no gene match: 7. Germline V gene lookup returns CDR1 ENHRY and CDR2 SYGVKD. The CDR3 spans 14 residues. The CDR3 bases are TGTGCCATCGCCCCAGGGACAGACAATCAGCCCCAGCATTTT. Translated: CAIAPGTDNQPQHF.

The chain combines TRBV7-2 with TRBJ2-2; TRBD1 agrees at 8 bases. CDR1 is SGHTA and CDR2 is FQGNSA in the germline V gene. This CDR3 spans 14 amino acids. The ends lost 5 bases at V and 4 bases at J; junction bases unmatched: 3. CDR3 coding DNA: TGTGCCAGCAGCCACACAGGGGGCACCGGGGAGCTGTTTTTT. Amino acid sequence: CASSHTGGTGELFF.

The chain couples TRBV19 to TRBJ1-6; possible D gene TRBD1, 6 bases. The CDR3 totals 14 residues. V shed 6 bases and J shed 7 bases, with 13 bases lying between them. Germline CDR1 reads LNHDA; CDR2 reads SQIVND (reference sequence). The CDR3 DNA reads TGTGCCAGTAGGCGCCAGGGGTTGAATTCACCCCTCCACTTT. Its translation: CASRRQGLNSPLHF.

This chain links TRBV5-1 with TRBJ1-1; maybe TRBD1 (5 bases). V shed 0 bases and J shed 0 bases, with 6 bases lying between them. The CDR3 totals 14 residues. Germline values: CDR1 SGHRS, CDR2 YFSETQ. The CDR3 nucleotides are TGCGCCAGCAGCTTGGGGGACTTGAACACTGAAGCTTTCTTT. As protein: CASSLGDLNTEAFF.

This rearrangement joins TRBV7-2 to TRBJ1-1, with 7 nucleotides matching TRBD1. The germline CDR1 and CDR2 sequences are SGHTA and FQGNSA. V trimming: 3 bases; J trimming: 1 base; junction bases outside the gene matches: 5. This CDR3 is 15 amino acids long. CDR3 nucleotides: TGTGCCAGCAGCTTTACAGGGGCGACGAACACTGAAGCTTTCTTT. It codes for CASSFTGATNTEAFF.

The table lists this clone with a count of one. For the CDR3, the DNA is TGTGCCAGCACCCGAATTGGAGACTACTACACCTTC. Translating it yields CASTRIGDYYTF. The chain couples TRBV6-5 to TRBJ1-2; D unclear. This CDR3 has 12 residues. With 7 bases removed from V and 10 bases from J, the gap between germline ends came to 16 bases. Germline lookup yields CDR1 MNHEY and CDR2 SVGAGI.

The J gene is TRBJ2-7, the V gene TRBV15, with TRBD1 matching over 7 bases. Trimming took 3 bases from V and 6 from J; bases not matched to a gene: 8. From germline, CDR1 is LNHNV and CDR2 YYDKDF (reference sequence). The CDR3 contains 14 residues. The CDR3 region has the DNA TGTGCCACCAGCAGCCCGGGACAGATCACCGAGCAGTACTTC. As protein: CATSSPGQITEQYF.

The chain uses TRBV13 and TRBJ2-2, with TRBD2 matching 7 bases. J gave up 6 bases and V 5 bases, and 6 bases lay outside the gene matches. Germline V gene sequence: CDR1 PRHDT, CDR2 FYEKMQ (reference sequence). CDR3 length: 14 amino acids. DNA of the CDR3: TGTGCCAGCAGCAGAGGGAGGGGTGCCGGGGAGCTGTTTTTT. Translating gives CASSRGRGAGELFF.

The J gene is TRBJ2-5, the V gene TRBV3-1 (or the pseudogene TRBV3-2), with 8 positions matching TRBD2. This CDR3 has 16 residues. The germline V gene has CDR1 LGHDT and CDR2 YNNKEL (reference sequence). J was trimmed by 4 bases and V by 4 bases; bases with no gene match: 11. As DNA, the CDR3 is TGTGCCAGCAGCCTGGGGACTAGAACCGCCCCAGAGACCCAGTACTTC. Protein product: CASSLGTRTAPETQYF.

This clone was seen ten or more times. The gene calls are TRBV4-2 and TRBJ1-2; D is unresolved. The CDR3 is 16 residues long. Between the trimmed V and J ends, which lost 0 bases and 4 bases, there was a span of 15 bases. Germline loops: CDR1 LGHNA, CDR2 YNFKEQ. CDR3 in amino acids: CASSQDSKPVTYGYTF. The CDR3 bases are TGTGCCAGCAGCCAAGATTCGAAGCCGGTAACCTATGGCTACACCTTC.